In its sample, the clone carrying this T cell receptor (beta chain) was seen many times. No antigen is known for it. As the library was built, unique molecular identifiers were attached to individual cDNA molecules. MiXCR, applied by TCRdb to the RACE reads, yields one record per CDR3 protein. The data hold roughly 360,000 distinct CDR3 sequences, with about 4.8% observed a single time. The data derive from a study of human T cells and chemical hapten exposure. Looking at the study overall: A 2 cm by 2 cm inner upper arm patch received 2% DPC for sensitization. Upper back patch tests used 0.01% DPC, scored after 6 days.

With 8 bases clipped from V and 4 bases from J, the junction kept 10 bases outside the gene matches. The CDR3 has 15 residues. Germline V lookup: CDR1 MDHEN, CDR2 SYDVKM. Study results and limitations: Expanded TCRs produced significantly more large CDR3 similarity clusters than controls did.

Described time point: patch test 1, 2 weeks after DPC sensitization. The sample's treatment: therapeutic diphenylcyclopropenone sensitization with weekly scalp DPC. This specimen was whole blood, taken in connection with sensitization to the hapten diphenylcyclopropenone (DPC). The sequence derives from a woman between 50 and 59 years old with alopecia areata. Some clones in this sample may be carry-over from other donors' samples. This chain uses TRBV28 with TRBJ2-1; 8 nucleotides line up with TRBD2. The chain's CDR3 is CASLKREWVYNEQFF. As DNA, the CDR3 is TGTGCCAGCTTGAAGCGGGAGTGGGTTTACAATGAGCAGTTCTTC.